This T cell receptor (beta chain) comes out of a study of blood T cell repertoires in COVID-19 (dated by TCRdb to about 2020). A note on the overall study: Samples covering the acute and convalescent phases of COVID-19 were provided by collaborators in the United States, Italy and Spain. The material from the prospective study consisted of cDNA or gDNA derived from T cells, B-cell-depleted T cells, or PBMCs. HLA class I and class II types, where available, came from metadata supplied by the sample provider rather than from assay-based typing. The sample metadata nearly always contained a de-identified subject ID, COVID-19 status, age in years and sex. Deeply sampled blood TCRbeta repertoires from subjects exposed to, actively infected with, or recovered from COVID-19 were included in the dataset. Samples came from the ongoing ImmuneRACE study (first 160 participants) plus 1,254 subjects from 6 global collaborators. The repertoires were released in a freely available public database intended as a resource for research on the immune response to SARS-CoV-2.

Overall results and qualifications from the work: How much clinical and demographic metadata was included differed by source and by participant, and the metadata was provided uncurated.

Collaborating institutions collected whole blood in K2EDTA tubes following their own protocols. For TCRbeta analysis, collaborators shipped samples in one of three forms: frozen whole blood, isolated PBMCs, or DNA extracted from either of those sample types. TCRbeta CDR3 regions were amplified from genomic DNA by means of the immunoSEQ Assay, a bias-controlled multiplex PCR. In the original analysis: The number of nucleated cells in each sample was estimated from the amplification of reference gene primers within the assay. To quantify the absolute abundance of each unique TCRbeta CDR3 rearrangement, sequence reads were collapsed and filtered. For each sample, productive Simpson clonality was calculated as the square root of Simpson's diversity index across productive rearrangements. TCRdb retrieved this table from immuneACCESS and kept in-frame rearrangements only. Not all clones are present; in checked studies, unresolved V genes account for under half, and no reason is known for the remainder. D and trimming were read from the DNA, whereas the V and J calls and clone size are those reported in that table. This sample lists approximately 80,000 clones; about four fifths were detected once. The ten top clones hold 44% of the sample.

As for this clone: Which antigen it targets is not known. No quality values exist for individual bases; no much larger clone is one base distant.

Its CDR3 holds 15 amino acids, cysteine through phenylalanine. CDR3 DNA only is kept here, 45 bases in frame from base 1. At the junction V is shortened by 3 bases and J by 7 bases; bases outside the gene matches: 6. Based on the germline V gene, the CDR1 and CDR2 sequences are SGHRS and YFSETQ. Recombination joined TRBV5-1 with TRBJ1-6, and 8 bases in between align with TRBD1. This clonotype was sampled from a man older than 75 with acute or convalescent COVID-19. Sequences were obtained from peripheral blood. The DNA sequence is given as TGCGCCAGCAGCTGGGAGACAGGGGCAAATTCACCCCTCCACTTT. The encoded protein is CASSWETGANSPLHF.